A single sample is the source of the 17 T cell receptor beta chains below, sequenced in a study of T cell clones after liver transplantation. TCRdb's table, derived via immunoSEQ multiplex PCR, lists solely in-frame clones and lacks some. This table has about 51,000 clones, 85% to 90% appearing once. The source material was CD8+ T cells from blood, sampled 12 months after liver transplant. These receptors came from a human patient who received a liver transplant. Some T cells may be provided by the graft donor.

The rearrangement joins TRBV19 to TRBJ2-1, with 8 bases aligning to TRBD2. Germline values: CDR1 LNHDA, CDR2 SQIVND (reference sequence). There are 15 residues in the CDR3. V was clipped by 4 bases and J by 5 bases; unmatched bases: 7. CDR3 amino acids: CASSNPREGHNEQFF. The CDR3 coding sequence is TGTGCCAGTAGTAACCCCCGGGAGGGCCACAATGAGCAGTTCTTC.

This rearrangement joins TRBV27 to TRBJ2-6, with unresolved D. This CDR3 has 15 amino acids. CDR1 and CDR2 from the germline V gene are MNHEY and SMNVEV (reference sequence). Trimming removed 6 bases from V and 4 bases from J, with 13 bases in between. The CDR3 nucleotides read TGTGCCAGCAGCCCGCATGCGGTGGGGGCCAACGTCCTGACTTTC. Protein sequence: CASSPHAVGANVLTF.

The chain combines TRBV27 with TRBJ2-1; 9 bases align to TRBD1. The CDR3 contains 14 residues. Per germline, CDR1 MNHEY and CDR2 SMNVEV (reference sequence). V shed 8 bases, J shed 2 bases, and the junction held 4 bases outside the gene matches. The DNA of the CDR3 is TGTGCCAGCGGGAGACAGGGGGCCTACAATGAGCAGTTCTTC. Protein sequence: CASGRQGAYNEQFF.

The gene calls are TRBV28 and TRBJ1-1; D is unresolved. The V end lost 8 bases, the J end lost 1 base, and 11 bases lay between the germline ends. The germline V gene encodes CDR1 MDHEN and CDR2 SYDVKM. The CDR3 loop spans 13 amino acids. Here the CDR3 DNA reads TGTGCCAGCGCCGAGGTAGGGAACACTGAAGCTTTCTTT. This sequence encodes CASAEVGNTEAFF.

This chain links TRBV7-6 with TRBJ2-2, with 10 bases lining up with TRBD2. V trimming: 5 bases; J trimming: 6 bases; junction bases outside the gene matches: 9. The CDR3 runs to 16 residues. Germline lookup yields CDR1 SGHVS and CDR2 FNYEAQ. CDR3 DNA sequence: TGTGCCAGCAGCCATACTAGCGGGATTAGCTCCGGGGAGCTGTTTTTT. Amino acid sequence: CASSHTSGISSGELFF.

The chain is built from TRBV7-9 and TRBJ2-3; possibly TRBD1 for D (6 bases). The germline V gene has CDR1 SEHNR and CDR2 FQNEAQ (reference sequence). This CDR3 is built from 19 residues. V dropped 0 bases and J dropped 0 bases, with 19 bases sitting between them. The CDR3 is CASSLAVGLGASSTDTQYF. CDR3 DNA sequence: TGTGCCAGCAGCTTAGCAGTCGGTCTGGGGGCTTCTAGCACAGATACGCAGTATTTT.

The CDR3 DNA sequence: TGTGCCAGCAGTTTGACCCCGCGGTCCAGCACAGATACGCAGTATTTT. Its translation: CASSLTPRSSTDTQYF. The V and J genes are TRBV27 and TRBJ2-3; no clear D. Trimming removed 3 bases from V and 0 bases from J, with 13 bases in between. From germline, CDR1 is MNHEY and CDR2 SMNVEV (reference sequence). The CDR3 runs 16 residues.

V is TRBV10-1 and J is TRBJ2-5; possible D gene TRBD2, 5 bases. The CDR3 length is 13 residues. Germline-derived CDR1 and CDR2 are WNHNN and SYGVQD (reference sequence). V lost 2 bases, J lost 7 bases, and 11 bases lay in between. CDR3 in amino acids: CASSEDSEGTQYF. In nucleotides, the CDR3 is TGCGCCAGCAGTGAGGATAGCGAGGGGACCCAGTACTTC.

The chain is built from TRBV6-5 and TRBJ2-5, with D perhaps given as TRBD1 or TRBD2 (5 bases each). CDR1 is MNHEY, CDR2 SVGAGI, per germline. Trimming took 8 bases from V and 4 from J, leaving 14 bases between them. CDR3 size: 13 residues. The CDR3 protein is CASGIGGGETQYF. In DNA, the CDR3 is TGTGCCAGCGGTATTGGTGGGGGAGAGACCCAGTACTTC.

V gene TRBV11-3 combines with J gene TRBJ2-3; TRBD1 aligns across 8 bases. V dropped 5 bases and J dropped 2; count of bases not matched to a gene: 9. CDR1 is SGHNT, CDR2 YENEEA, per germline. CDR3 length: 16 residues. As DNA, the CDR3 is TGTGCCAGCAGCCAAGGGGGACAGGCCCCCACAGATACGCAGTATTTT. Protein: CASSQGGQAPTDTQYF.

The chain links TRBV19 to TRBJ2-1, with D unresolved. The CDR3 has 12 amino acids. CDR1 and CDR2 (germline): LNHDA, SQIVND (reference sequence). Trimming pared 3 bases from V and 7 bases from J, leaving 7 bases between. DNA of the CDR3: TGTGCCAGTAGTATCCACGGAAATGAGCAGTTCTTC. Translation gives CASSIHGNEQFF.

This clone was counted a single time. The chain uses TRBV19 and TRBJ1-2; D uncertain. Germline V lookup: CDR1 LNHDA, CDR2 SQIVND (reference sequence). The CDR3 sequence is 17 residues long. V was trimmed by 0 bases and J by 6 bases, leaving 20 bases between them. The CDR3 loop reads CASSIDSVGRGLDGYTF. The CDR3 DNA reads as TGTGCCAGTAGTATAGATTCCGTCGGCAGAGGACTAGATGGCTACACCTTC.

This chain links TRBV5-4 with TRBJ1-1, with D unresolved. CDR1 is SGHNT, CDR2 YYREEE, per germline (reference sequence). Deletions cut 0 bases from V and 4 bases from J, with 10 bases between. The CDR3 sequence is 14 residues long. The CDR3, as DNA: TGTGCCAGCAGCTTGGAAGTGGGTAGCACTGAAGCTTTCTTT. This codes for CASSLEVGSTEAFF. Complete variable domain (other parts from reference TRBV5-4 and TRBJ1-1): ETGVTQSPTHLIKTRGQQVTLRCSSQSGHNTVSWYQQALGQGPQFIFQYYREEENGRGNFPPRFSGLQFPNYSSELNVNALELDDSALYLCASSLEVGSTEAFFGQGTRLTVV.

The rearrangement links TRBV13 to TRBJ2-7; the match to TRBD2 covers 14 bases. The germline gives CDR1 PRHDT, CDR2 FYEKMQ (reference sequence). The trim removed 7 bases at V and 0 bases at J, leaving 8 bases unmatched. The CDR3 totals 17 residues. DNA of the CDR3: TGTGCCAGCATCCAGGGACTAGCGGGAGAGCCCTCCTACGAGCAGTACTTC. It specifies CASIQGLAGEPSYEQYF.

V and J are TRBV4-3 and TRBJ2-2; 9 bases are shared with TRBD2. V lost 3 bases to trimming and J lost 5 bases; unmatched junction nucleotides: 7. CDR1 is LGHNA and CDR2 is YSLEER in the germline V gene. CDR3 length: 16 residues. The CDR3 here is CASSHWETSGTGELFF. CDR3 in DNA: TGCGCCAGCAGCCACTGGGAGACTAGCGGAACCGGGGAGCTGTTTTTT.

This sequence joins TRBV2 and TRBJ2-1; 7 positions match TRBD2. The CDR3 contains 15 residues. J was trimmed by 4 bases and V by 6 bases; bases with no gene match: 9. Per the germline V gene, CDR1 is SNHLY and CDR2 is FYNNEI. CDR3 DNA: TGTGCCAGCAGGGGATCTAGCGGAATTTACAATGAGCAGTTCTTC. Translation gives CASRGSSGIYNEQFF.

The chain recombines TRBV9 with TRBJ2-7; the D is unclear. This CDR3 region has 14 residues. The V gene's germline CDR1 is SGDLS and CDR2 YYNGEE. V was clipped by 4 bases and J by 6 bases, with 17 bases between them. This chain's CDR3 is CASSLTNIGTEQYF. CDR3 bases: TGTGCCAGCAGCCTCACTAATATAGGCACCGAGCAGTACTTC. Complete variable domain (other parts from reference TRBV9 and TRBJ2-7): DSGVTQTPKHLITATGQRVTLRCSPRSGDLSVYWYQQSLDQGLQFLIQYYNGEERAKGNILERFSAQQFPDLHSELNLSSLELGDSALYFCASSLTNIGTEQYFGPGTRLTVT.